The next 32 T cell receptor beta chains were all read from a single sample in a study of early T cells in non-severe SARS-CoV-2 infection. TCRdb processed the 5' RACE reads anew with MiXCR; each CDR3 protein has one entry. The sample shows tens of thousands of distinct CDR3 sequences, approximately 10% of them seen only once. The sample consisted of whole blood. Receptors originate from an adult who was a healthcare worker with PCR-confirmed SARS-CoV-2 infection or an uninfected control (not recorded which).

This clonotype was found a few times. The chain is built from TRBV3-1 and TRBJ2-3; no reliable D call. Germline loops: CDR1 LGHDT, CDR2 YNNKEL (reference sequence). Between the trimmed V and J ends, which lost 0 bases and 2 bases, there was a span of 9 bases. This CDR3 comprises 15 residues. This CDR3 is CASSQDLTSTDTQYF. CDR3 DNA sequence: TGTGCCAGCAGCCAAGATTTGACTTCCACAGATACGCAGTATTTT.

This clonotype was observed a few times. The chain joins TRBV11-2 to TRBJ2-2; D perhaps matches TRBD1 (5 bases). V was trimmed by 2 bases and J by 2 bases, leaving 9 bases between them. CDR1 and CDR2 from the germline V gene are SGHAT and FQNNGV. The CDR3 covers 15 residues. The CDR3 DNA reads TGTGCCAGCAGCTTAATTGACAGTAACACCGGGGAGCTGTTTTTT. Protein: CASSLIDSNTGELFF.

The genes are TRBV28 and TRBJ2-7; D perhaps matches TRBD2 (6 bases). The germline gives CDR1 MDHEN, CDR2 SYDVKM. V was pared by 5 bases and J by 5 bases, with 19 bases between. This CDR3 is 15 amino acids long. The CDR3 coding sequence is TGTGCCAGCAGTGGTGTGGAGGGTGTAAGGAACGAGCAGTACTTC. It encodes CASSGVEGVRNEQYF.

This clonotype was detected only a few times. The chain is built from TRBV20-1 and TRBJ2-4, with D possibly matching TRBD2 (5 bases). Germline V lookup: CDR1 DFQATT, CDR2 SNEGSKA (reference sequence). The V gene lost 3 bases and the J gene lost 0 bases, with 12 bases spanning the gap. This CDR3 contains 15 residues. The CDR3 region is CSASEVGLAKNIQYF. DNA of the CDR3: TGCAGTGCTAGTGAGGTAGGACTAGCCAAAAACATTCAGTACTTC.

This clonotype came up many times. This chain connects TRBV12-3 or TRBV12-4 to TRBJ2-5; D gene unclear. With 3 bases removed from V and 4 bases from J, the gap between germline ends came to 6 bases. This CDR3 has 12 amino acids. CDR3 bases: TGTGCCAGCAGTTTTCTGTCAGAGACCCAGTACTTC. This sequence encodes CASSFLSETQYF.

This clonotype was seen many times. The genes are TRBV28 and TRBJ2-2, with no clear D. The CDR3 totals 14 residues. The V gene's germline CDR1 is MDHEN and CDR2 SYDVKM. The V and J ends lost 5 bases and 1 base respectively, with 8 bases between them. CDR3 region: CASSGTGNTGELFF. The CDR3 DNA reads as TGTGCCAGCAGTGGAACCGGGAACACCGGGGAGCTGTTTTTT.

The CDR3 DNA reads TGTGCCAGCAGCCCATTCAGGGGGTCCCTCACAGATACGCAGTATTTT. Translation gives CASSPFRGSLTDTQYF. The chain joins TRBV7-9 to TRBJ2-3, with 7 nucleotides matching TRBD1. Germline V gives CDR1 SEHNR, CDR2 FQNEAQ (reference sequence). The CDR3 is made up of 16 amino acids. J was trimmed by 2 bases and V by 5 bases; bases with no gene match: 10.

This clonotype was seen at least ten times. The chain uses TRBV12-3 or TRBV12-4 and TRBJ1-1; 8 nucleotides line up with TRBD1. CDR3 length: 13 amino acids. V dropped 6 bases and J dropped 3; count of bases not matched to a gene: 3. In DNA form, the CDR3 reads TGTGCCAGCAGGGACAGGGAGGACACTGAAGCTTTCTTT. It codes for CASRDREDTEAFF.

This clonotype was detected only a few times. This chain connects TRBV27 to TRBJ2-1, with TRBD2 matching over 9 bases. J lost 8 bases, V lost 1 base, and 6 bases had no gene match. This CDR3 has 15 residues. Germline CDR1 and CDR2: MNHEY and SMNVEV (reference sequence). CDR3 protein: CASSLYSGTSYEQFF. CDR3 DNA: TGTGCCAGCAGTTTATACAGCGGGACTAGCTATGAGCAGTTCTTC.

The chain joins TRBV7-3 to TRBJ1-1, with D uncertain. V lost 4 bases and J lost 4, with 10 bases in between. CDR3 length: 13 amino acids. Germline lookup yields CDR1 SGHTA and CDR2 FQGTGA. CDR3 in DNA: TGTGCCAGCAGCTCCGGACCTACCACTGAAGCTTTCTTT. This translates into CASSSGPTTEAFF. The variable domain in full, completed from reference TRBV7-3 and TRBJ1-1, reads GAGVSQTPSNKVTEKGKYVELRCDPISGHTALYWYRQSLGQGPEFLIYFQGTGAADDSGLPNDRFFAVRPEGSVSTLKIQRTERGDSAVYLCASSSGPTTEAFFGQGTRLTVV.

This clonotype has just a few counts. The chain combines TRBV9 with TRBJ1-6, with D perhaps matching TRBD1 (5 bases). Germline V gives CDR1 SGDLS, CDR2 YYNGEE. This CDR3 is 14 amino acids long. Trimming took 5 bases from V and 1 from J, leaving 7 bases between them. CDR3 DNA sequence: TGTGCCAGCAGTGCAGGGTCCTATAATTCACCCCTCCACTTT. Translating gives CASSAGSYNSPLHF.

This clonotype appeared many times. This rearrangement joins TRBV28 to TRBJ2-7; 8 nucleotides align to TRBD1. The V gene's germline CDR1 is MDHEN and CDR2 SYDVKM. The trim removed 6 bases at V and 5 bases at J, leaving 9 bases unmatched. CDR3 length: 14 residues. The CDR3 region has the DNA TGTGCCAGCAGAGAGACAGGGGAGGTCCACGAGCAGTACTTC. The encoded protein is CASRETGEVHEQYF.

The chain employs TRBV4-3 and TRBJ2-6, with 7 bases identical to TRBD1. Germline V gene data show CDR1 as LGHNA and CDR2 as YSLEER. This CDR3 has 16 residues. The junction had 0 bases not matched to a gene; V was cut back by 1 base and J by 0 bases. The DNA of the CDR3 is TGCGCCAGCAGCCAAGGACAGGGCTCTGGGGCCAACGTCCTGACTTTC. It specifies CASSQGQGSGANVLTF.

Concerning this clonotype itself: No DNA is shown, since the ends of the CDR3 on it are uncertain; the CDR3 is the one TCRdb lists. The rearrangement links TRBV5-6 to TRBJ2-7; the D call of TRBD2 is as the table states it, not checked on the DNA. The CDR3 comprises 19 residues, both ends counted. Germline V gene sequence: CDR1 SGHDT, CDR2 YYEEEE. The CDR3 spells CASSFGAGTSGSKAYEQYF.

This clonotype was seen many times. The gene calls are TRBV10-3 and TRBJ2-2; no firm D call. Trimming stripped 3 bases from V and 6 bases from J, with 8 bases between. This CDR3 has 13 amino acids. Germline assignment: CDR1 ENHRY and CDR2 SYGVKD. CDR3 residues: CAISDPYPGELFF. The CDR3 DNA follows: TGTGCCATCAGTGATCCATATCCCGGGGAGCTGTTTTTT.

V is TRBV19 and J is TRBJ2-2; D is possibly TRBD2 (5 bases). Trimming left V 1 base short and J 4 bases short, with 10 bases between. The CDR3 has 15 amino acids. Germline loops: CDR1 LNHDA, CDR2 SQIVND (reference sequence). The CDR3 nucleotides read TGTGCCAGTAGTATAGTAGTCCGGGGCACCGGGGAGCTGTTTTTT. Its protein is CASSIVVRGTGELFF.

The rearrangement uses TRBV7-9 and TRBJ1-3; D not resolved. Per the germline V gene, CDR1 is SEHNR and CDR2 is FQNEAQ (reference sequence). The CDR3 covers 15 residues. The V and J ends lost 8 bases and 4 bases respectively, with 18 bases between them. DNA of the CDR3: TGTGCCAGCCTGCCACGGGCCTCAGTCGGAAACACCATATATTTT. It encodes CASLPRASVGNTIYF.

This clonotype has only a few counts. The rearrangement joins TRBV25-1 to TRBJ1-2; no firm D call. The CDR3 totals 13 residues. Trimming took off 4 bases at V and 0 bases at J, with 6 bases between the two ends. Per the germline V gene, CDR1 is MGHDK and CDR2 is SYGVNS. Here the CDR3 reads CASSAGANYGYTF. The CDR3 DNA is TGTGCCAGCAGTGCAGGCGCTAACTATGGCTACACCTTC.

The rearrangement joins TRBV4-1 to TRBJ2-2; D gene unclear. The ends were cut back, 4 bases at V and 6 bases at J, with 9 bases in the middle. The CDR3 contains 13 residues. CDR1 is MGHRA and CDR2 is YSYEKL in the germline V gene. The CDR3 sequence: CASSPNGAGELFF. The CDR3 DNA reads as TGCGCCAGCAGCCCAAATGGAGCCGGGGAGCTGTTTTTT.

The rearrangement uses TRBV7-7 and TRBJ2-2, with a tentative D call TRBD2 (6 bases). CDR3 size: 15 residues. Germline V CDR1 and CDR2: SSHAT, FNYEAQ (reference sequence). V gave up 5 bases and J gave up 6 bases, with 16 bases separating them. Here the CDR3 reads CASSTWGDGPGELFF. In DNA form, the CDR3 reads TGTGCCAGCAGCACCTGGGGGGATGGACCCGGGGAGCTGTTTTTT.

At least ten counts were recorded for this clonotype. The V call is TRBV20-1, the J call TRBJ2-7; 9 nucleotides agree with TRBD2. CDR3 length: 12 residues. J gave up 4 bases and V 4 bases, and 2 bases lay outside the gene matches. Germline V gene lookup returns CDR1 DFQATT and CDR2 SNEGSKA (reference sequence). The CDR3 sequence: CSATTSGYEQYF. CDR3 nucleotides: TGCAGTGCTACGACTAGCGGATACGAGCAGTACTTC.

This clonotype was picked up a small number of times. The V gene is TRBV11-2, the J gene TRBJ2-1, with 10 bases matching TRBD2. Germline V CDR1 and CDR2: SGHAT, FQNNGV. The CDR3 totals 19 residues. Trimming at V came to 1 base and at J to 5 bases, leaving 14 bases not matched to a gene. The CDR3 reads CASSLAVGLASQLHNEQFF. Written as DNA, the CDR3 is TGTGCCAGCAGCTTAGCAGTGGGACTAGCGTCTCAACTTCACAATGAGCAGTTCTTC.

V and J are TRBV9 and TRBJ2-1, with D maybe TRBD2 (6 bases). Germline-derived CDR1 and CDR2 are SGDLS and YYNGEE. V was cut by 4 bases and J by 9 bases, with 11 bases left in between. The length of the CDR3 is 12 residues. Here the CDR3 reads CASSPRRGEQFF. In nucleotides, the CDR3 is TGTGCCAGCAGCCCCCGGAGGGGTGAGCAGTTCTTC. Drawing the rest from reference TRBV9 and TRBJ2-1, the complete variable domain is DSGVTQTPKHLITATGQRVTLRCSPRSGDLSVYWYQQSLDQGLQFLIQYYNGEERAKGNILERFSAQQFPDLHSELNLSSLELGDSALYFCASSPRRGEQFFGPGTRLTVL.

J is TRBJ2-7 and V is TRBV5-4; the D gene is possibly TRBD2 (5 bases). The CDR3 totals 12 residues. V lost 3 bases, J lost 3 bases, and 7 bases lay in between. Germline values: CDR1 SGHNT, CDR2 YYREEE (reference sequence). The DNA of the CDR3 is TGTGCCAGCAGCTACCGGGACTACGAGCAGTACTTC. Translation gives CASSYRDYEQYF. The whole variable domain, filled in from reference TRBV5-4 and TRBJ2-7, reads ETGVTQSPTHLIKTRGQQVTLRCSSQSGHNTVSWYQQALGQGPQFIFQYYREEENGRGNFPPRFSGLQFPNYSSELNVNALELDDSALYLCASSYRDYEQYFGPGTRLTVT.

This clonotype occurred a few times. The genes are TRBV29-1 and TRBJ1-2, with a tentative D call TRBD1 (5 bases). The CDR3 loop spans 16 amino acids. The germline gives CDR1 SQVTM, CDR2 ANQGSEA. The germline V and J ends were trimmed by 2 bases and 4 bases, with 20 bases remaining between them. The CDR3 coding sequence is TGCAGCGTTGAAAATAATGACCTGACAGCCCCCTATGGCTACACCTTC. Translating gives CSVENNDLTAPYGYTF.

This clonotype was recorded at least ten times. The chain is built from TRBV20-1 and TRBJ2-4; 11 bases map to TRBD1. Trimming took 5 bases from V and 9 from J; bases not matched to a gene: 3. Germline V gives CDR1 DFQATT, CDR2 SNEGSKA (reference sequence). This CDR3 region has 12 residues. Here the CDR3 DNA reads TGCAGTGCTTCTGGGACAGGGGGCATTCAGTACTTC. It is translated as CSASGTGGIQYF.

The CDR3 region is CAISESRAVTDTQYF. The CDR3 bases are TGTGCCATCAGTGAGTCGCGGGCCGTCACAGATACGCAGTATTTT. The gene calls are TRBV10-3 and TRBJ2-3; a weak D match, TRBD2 (5 bases). Trimming cost V 0 bases and J 2 bases, with 9 bases left between them. The CDR3 totals 15 residues. The V gene's germline CDR1 is ENHRY and CDR2 SYGVKD.

This clonotype was found a few times. The chain joins TRBV11-2 to TRBJ2-5; D remains ambiguous. V lost 2 bases, J lost 6 bases, and 1 base lay in between. CDR1 SGHAT and CDR2 FQNNGV come from the germline V gene. The CDR3 is 10 residues long. CDR3 amino acids: CASSLKTQYF. CDR3 nucleotides: TGTGCCAGCAGCTTAAAGACCCAGTACTTC.

This clonotype appeared many times. J is TRBJ2-7 and V is TRBV5-4; 10 bases line up with TRBD1. V lost 3 bases, J lost 6 bases, and 6 bases stayed unmatched. CDR1 is SGHNT, CDR2 YYREEE, per germline (reference sequence). The CDR3 extends over 14 amino acids. CDR3 in amino acids: CASSSEGQGIEQYF. The CDR3 coding sequence is TGTGCCAGCAGCTCGGAGGGACAGGGGATCGAGCAGTACTTC.

This chain links TRBV9 with TRBJ2-7; a weak D match, TRBD2 (6 bases). This CDR3 spans 15 amino acids. In germline, CDR1 is SGDLS, CDR2 YYNGEE. V shed 3 bases and J shed 5 bases, with 18 bases lying between them. CDR3 sequence (DNA): TGTGCCAGCAGCGCAGCGGGTTCCCCCTACGACGAGCAGTACTTC. It is translated as CASSAAGSPYDEQYF.

The genes are TRBV12-3 or TRBV12-4 and TRBJ2-7; D gene uncertain. The CDR3 runs to 12 residues. Trimming removed 8 bases at V and 4 bases at J, with 12 bases between. The CDR3 nucleotides read TGTGCCAGCGGTCCTACCCGGTACGAGCAGTACTTC. This codes for CASGPTRYEQYF.

A few counts support this clonotype. The genes are TRBV7-9 and TRBJ2-1, with D perhaps TRBD2 (5 bases). The CDR3 consists of 16 residues. V was cut by 4 bases and J by 5 bases, with 18 bases left in between. The germline V gene encodes CDR1 SEHNR and CDR2 FQNEAQ (reference sequence). CDR3 sequence (DNA): TGTGCCAGCAGCTCAGACCCCGAGGGCGGTGACAATGAGCAGTTCTTC. Translated, it gives CASSSDPEGGDNEQFF.